This T cell receptor (beta chain) stems from a study of shared clonotypes between healthy human individuals. Trimming removed 6 bases from V and 1 base from J, with 9 bases in between. CDR1 MGHDK and CDR2 SYGVNS come from the germline V gene. This CDR3 has 13 residues. Libraries were prepared by immunoSEQ multiplex PCR; TCRdb keeps only in-frame clonotypes and omits some of them. Among about 680,000 clones listed, around 73% were seen once. This TCR derives from a woman aged 25 to 39 in good health. The V and J genes are TRBV25-1 and TRBJ2-5; D uncertain. Sequencing was performed on memory CD4+ T cells sorted from blood. The subset here: CD45RA-negative fraction. CDR3 nucleotide sequence: TGTGCCAGCAGGACTGCGGTCCAAGAGACCCAGTACTTC. Its protein is CASRTAVQETQYF.